This T cell receptor (beta chain) was identified during a study of post-analysis software for immune sequencing data. Overall study findings and caveats: Significantly lower normalized Chao1 diversity was found in patients with multiple sclerosis relative to controls. Patients carried roughly 5 TRBV segments more frequently than controls did, and TRBV5-6, TRBV5-1 and TRBV20-1 were among them.

Sequencing libraries made from TCR beta cDNA carried unique molecular identifiers. Once about 0.95 to 10 million T cells were used, about half a million cDNA molecules resulted. TCRdb recomputed calls from the PCR reads with MiXCR, one row per CDR3 protein. This table has almost 700,000 distinct CDR3 sequences, about 60% appearing once. Deletions cut 6 bases from V and 4 bases from J, with 13 bases between. This CDR3 is built from 13 residues. Remarks on this clonotype: The antigen is undetermined.

This clonotype was sampled from a girl aged 2 to 9 with multiple sclerosis. Sample: blood. The J gene is TRBJ2-7, the V gene TRBV12-3 or TRBV12-4; D might be TRBD1 (5 bases). CDR3 nucleotides: TGTGCCAGCAGGCCGACAGTAGGGTACGAGCAGTACTTC. This translates into CASRPTVGYEQYF.